This TCR beta chain was captured in a study of CD8 T cells in ankylosing spondylitis. Making use of molecular barcodes, quantitative 5'-RACE generated TCR beta libraries. TCRdb re-called the 5' RACE reads with MiXCR, one entry per CDR3 protein. The sample lists 250,000 to 400,000 distinct CDR3 sequences, around 10% occurring once. General observations from the study: Researchers report that disease-linked clones proved CD8+ and relatively rare in peripheral blood. Significantly higher representation of disease-linked clones was reported for matched ankylosing spondylitis synovial fluid.

This clonotype was observed at least ten times. Its antigen is undetermined. V lost 6 bases to trimming and J lost 3 bases, with 9 bases between them. There are 12 residues in the CDR3. Material: blood, either unsorted or a sorted T cell fraction (not recorded which). This rearrangement joins TRBV12-3 or TRBV12-4 to TRBJ2-7; D is undetermined. The receptor's source is a female donor with ankylosing spondylitis or in good health (not recorded which). The CDR3 DNA sequence: TGTGCCAGCAGCCTAACGGTCTACGAGCAGTACTTC. Protein: CASSLTVYEQYF.